These T cell receptor beta chains were read from a single sample in a study of T cell responses to AZD1222 COVID-19 vaccine. TCRdb's table, derived via immunoSEQ multiplex PCR, lists solely in-frame clones and lacks some. The sample includes about 120,000 clones, almost 95% seen only once; the top ten take around 1.5%. The source was peripheral blood, collected 28 days after the second AZD1222 dose. The receptors shown here come from an adult who received the AZD1222 COVID-19 vaccine. The CDR3 runs from the conserved cysteine through the conserved F or W. The D gene is left open where the match is weak. Size is stated for part of the rows, as once, few or many counts, or as a class when the clone is expanded.

D	size	J	V	DNA	CDR3
.	.	TRBJ2-2	TRBV6-5	TGTGCCAGCAGCCTCCCGGGGGCGAGCGGGGAGCTGTTTTTT	CASSLPGASGELFF
.	.	TRBJ2-1	TRBV9	TGTGCCAGCAGCGTATATCCGGACGTGTCCTACAATGAGCAGTTCTTC	CASSVYPDVSYNEQFF
.	once	TRBJ1-2	TRBV5-8	TGTGCCAGCAGCTTGGGAATGGGGGGTACTGAAGGCTACACCTTC	CASSLGMGGTEGYTF
.	.	TRBJ2-7	TRBV27	TGTGCCAGCAGCCCCCAGGGGTCGTACGAGCAGTACTTC	CASSPQGSYEQYF
.	.	TRBJ1-4	TRBV7-8	TGTGCCAGCACGGGGGGCACTAATGAAAAACTGTTTTTT	CASTGGTNEKLFF
TRBD2	.	TRBJ2-2	TRBV7-2	TGTGCCAGCAGCTTATATGGTAGCGGGAACGTCGGGGAGCTGTTTTTT	CASSLYGSGNVGELFF
.	few	TRBJ1-5	TRBV2	TGTGCCAGCAGTCCCTCACAGGGTCGTGAACAGCCCCAGCATTTT	CASSPSQGREQPQHF
.	.	TRBJ1-3	TRBV5-4	TGTGCCAGCAGCGTGGACAGCTCCTCTGGAAACACCATATATTTT	CASSVDSSSGNTIYF
.	.	TRBJ2-5	TRBV18	TGTGCCAGTGGGGACCAAGAGACCCAGTACTTC	CASGDQETQYF
.	.	TRBJ1-5	TRBV7-8	TGTGCCAGCAGCTCAAGGACGAATCAGCCCCAGCATTTT	CASSSRTNQPQHF
.	.	TRBJ1-5	TRBV10-3	TGTGCCATCAGTGTGGGGGGTTCCGATCAGCCCCAGCATTTT	CAISVGGSDQPQHF
.	.	TRBJ1-1	TRBV11-2	TGTGCCAGCAGCTTATTTGGGGCAATGAACACTGAAGCTTTCTTT	CASSLFGAMNTEAFF
TRBD2	.	TRBJ2-1	TRBV27	TGTGCCAGCAGCCTCGTCCCAGCGGGAGGATACAATGAGCAGTTCTTC	CASSLVPAGGYNEQFF
.	once	TRBJ2-7	TRBV6-5	TGTGCCAGCACTAGCAGATCCTACGAGCAGTACTTC	CASTSRSYEQYF
.	.	TRBJ2-6	TRBV20-1	TGCAGTGCTAGTCGCAGGGGCGGGGCCAACGTCCTGACTTTC	CSASRRGGANVLTF
TRBD1	.	TRBJ1-2	TRBV9	TGTGCCAGCACCGCTAAAGTCGGGACAGGGGGCAGCTATGGCTACACCTTC	CASTAKVGTGGSYGYTF
.	.	TRBJ2-7	TRBV7-8	TGTGCCAGCAGCTTCGGCCTGACGGATTCCTACGAGCAGTACTTC	CASSFGLTDSYEQYF
.	.	TRBJ1-2	TRBV29-1	TGCAGCGGACTCCAACCGCGGTGGGGCTACACCTTC	CSGLQPRWGYTF
.	.	TRBJ1-2	TRBV7-8	TGTGCCAGCAGCCTTTCTACCAATGGCTACACCTTC	CASSLSTNGYTF
.	.	TRBJ1-1	TRBV27	TGTGCCAGCAGTGTCCGGGACACGGGACTGAGGCCAGCTTTCTTT	CASSVRDTGLRPAFF
.	many	TRBJ2-1	TRBV6-4	TGTGCCAGCAGTGACTCGGACAACAATGAGCAGTTCTTC	CASSDSDNNEQFF
.	.	TRBJ2-7	TRBV28	TGTGCCAGCAGTTTTACTACCGACTCCTACGAGCAGTACTTC	CASSFTTDSYEQYF
TRBD1	.	TRBJ2-7	TRBV4-1	TGCGCCAGCAGCCAACAGGGGGCCCACGAGCAGTACTTC	CASSQQGAHEQYF
TRBD2	.	TRBJ2-2	TRBV5-1	TGCGCCAGCAAGGGACTAGCGGGAGGGGACACCGGGGAGCTGTTTTTT	CASKGLAGGDTGELFF
.	.	TRBJ2-6	TRBV27	TGTGCCAGCACCCATGGGGCCAACGTCCTGACTTTC	CASTHGANVLTF
.	.	TRBJ1-2	TRBV6-4	TGTGCCAGCAGTGACTCGTTTGGCAGGGGAATCGATGGCTACACCTTC	CASSDSFGRGIDGYTF
.	.	TRBJ1-5	TRBV6-2/TRBV6-3	TGTGCCAGCAGTGCCGGGGTTGGAGCTCCCAATCAGCCCCAGCATTTT	CASSAGVGAPNQPQHF
.	.	TRBJ2-2	TRBV7-3	TGTGCCAGCAGCTTAATGGGGGGTATGCTTACCGGGGAGCTGTTTTTT	CASSLMGGMLTGELFF
.	.	TRBJ2-7	TRBV7-6	TGTGCCAGCAGCTTAGCGACGGGAGTCGCGTCCTACGAGCAGTACTTC	CASSLATGVASYEQYF
TRBD1	.	TRBJ1-2	TRBV7-9	TGTGCCAGCAGCTTAGTAGGGACTCCAGGACAGGGCGGGTATGGCTACACCTTC	CASSLVGTPGQGGYGYTF
TRBD1	.	TRBJ1-2	TRBV9	TGTGCCAGCAGCCAGGGGGATTGGGCTAACTATGGCTACACCTTC	CASSQGDWANYGYTF
.	.	TRBJ1-2	TRBV28	TGTGCCAGCAGTCCTAACCAGGATTATGGCTACACCTTC	CASSPNQDYGYTF
TRBD1	.	TRBJ1-6	TRBV10-1	TGCGCCAGCAGTGAAGGGACAGGGGGCAAAGGCTCACCCCTCCACTTT	CASSEGTGGKGSPLHF
.	.	TRBJ1-2	TRBV19	TGTGCCAGTAGTATTTCCGGGACACTTAACTATGGCTACACCTTC	CASSISGTLNYGYTF
TRBD2	.	TRBJ2-3	TRBV5-1	TGCGCCAGTAGCATAGCGGGAGGCACAGATACGCAGTATTTT	CASSIAGGTDTQYF
.	.	TRBJ2-7	TRBV6-1	TGTGCCAGCAGTGAAGGAAGAAATTACGAGCAGTACTTC	CASSEGRNYEQYF
TRBD2	.	TRBJ2-5	TRBV5-1	TGCGCCAGCAACGGGGGGGCTCGACCCCAAGAGACCCAGTACTTC	CASNGGARPQETQYF
.	.	TRBJ1-2	TRBV2	TGTGCCAGCAGTGAAGACAGGCGCTTCTATGGCTACACCTTC	CASSEDRRFYGYTF
.	.	TRBJ1-2	TRBV28	TGTGCCAGCAGTTTCTCGGACTATGGCTACACCTTC	CASSFSDYGYTF
.	.	TRBJ2-7	TRBV27	TGTGCCAGCAGTTTATCGGAGGGGGACGACTCCTACGAGCAGTACTTC	CASSLSEGDDSYEQYF
TRBD1	once	TRBJ2-7	TRBV10-3	TGTGCCATCAGACCGGGACAGGGGGCCTACGAGCAGTACTTC	CAIRPGQGAYEQYF
.	.	TRBJ2-7	TRBV29-1	TGCAGCGTTGCGAACAGGGCCTACGAGCAGTACTTC	CSVANRAYEQYF
.	.	TRBJ2-1	TRBV9	TGTGCCAGCAGCGTTTTCAATGAGCAGTTCTTC	CASSVFNEQFF
TRBD1	once	TRBJ2-7	TRBV7-9	TGTGCCAGCAGCGGCCGGGACAGGGACTACGAGCAGTACTTC	CASSGRDRDYEQYF
TRBD1	.	TRBJ1-5	TRBV4-1	TGCGCCAGCAGCTTCCGGGACAGGGAGAGTCAGCCCCAGCATTTT	CASSFRDRESQPQHF
TRBD2	.	TRBJ2-4	TRBV27	TGTGCCAGCAGTTTAGGCGGGAGGGGGCCCGGAGAGTACTTC	CASSLGGRGPGEYF
.	.	TRBJ1-1	TRBV7-2	TGTGCCAGCAGCTTGCTGGGTCCAAACACTGAAGCTTTCTTT	CASSLLGPNTEAFF
.	.	TRBJ2-5	TRBV21-1	TGTGCCAGCCAGTCTTCCGGACAGGGGGCTTTGGAGACCCAGTACTTC	CASQSSGQGALETQYF
.	.	TRBJ1-3	TRBV15	TGTGCCACCAGCAGGCTAGGCGCTGGAAACACCATATATTTT	CATSRLGAGNTIYF
.	.	TRBJ2-3	TRBV4-2	TGTGCCAGCAGCCAAAGAGGAGGTGGAAGCACAGATACGCAGTATTTT	CASSQRGGGSTDTQYF
.	.	TRBJ1-6	TRBV18	TGTGCCAGCTCACCAAACAGAGATAATTCACCCCTCCACTTT	CASSPNRDNSPLHF